A selection of T cell receptor beta chains follows, all from one sample in a study of naive and memory T cell subsets. MiXCR was run by TCRdb on the UMI-ligation and nested PCR reads, yielding one entry per CDR3 protein. This sample has roughly 100,000 distinct CDR3 sequences, with more than 12% found just once. Sequenced material: naive CD8+ T cells from blood. The receptors derive from a human donor in good health. The CDR3 runs from the conserved cysteine through the conserved F or W. The D gene is left open where the match is weak. Clone size is stated in some rows and not others, as once, few, many or a class when expanded.

j_call,d_call,v_call,clone_size,cdr3_aa,cdr3_nt
TRBJ1-2,NA,TRBV29-1,many,CSAETPYGYTF,TGCAGCGCCGAGACGCCTTATGGCTACACCTTC
TRBJ2-3,TRBD2,TRBV7-6,NA,CASRGPRLAGGGDTQYF,TGTGCCAGCAGGGGGCCCAGACTAGCGGGAGGTGGGGATACGCAGTATTTT
TRBJ1-1,TRBD1,TRBV9,many,CASSAGGNTEAFF,TGTGCCAGCAGCGCAGGGGGGAACACTGAAGCTTTCTTT
TRBJ2-7,NA,TRBV7-2,NA,CASSLNRGVKVYEQYF,TGTGCCAGCAGCTTAAACCGAGGTGTAAAGGTCTACGAGCAGTACTTC
TRBJ2-5,TRBD2,TRBV5-4,many,CASSPHSGTSETQYF,TGTGCCAGCAGCCCGCATAGCGGGACGAGTGAGACCCAGTACTTC
TRBJ1-4,NA,TRBV3-1,few,CASSQDLTGLEKLFF,TGTGCCAGCAGCCAAGATCTTACAGGGTTGGAAAAACTGTTTTTT
TRBJ2-7,NA,TRBV7-9,NA,CASKPRDNSYEQYF,TGTGCCAGCAAGCCTCGGGACAACTCCTACGAGCAGTACTTC
TRBJ1-5,NA,TRBV20-1,NA,CSASEDSSGSPQHF,TGCAGTGCTAGTGAGGACAGCTCAGGTTCTCCCCAGCATTTT
TRBJ2-2,NA,TRBV7-9,NA,CASSLTSTGELFF,TGTGCCAGCAGCTTAACTAGCACCGGGGAGCTGTTTTTT
TRBJ2-1,TRBD2,TRBV20-1,many,CSARGTSGRGHEQFF,TGCAGTGCTAGAGGGACTAGCGGGAGAGGGCATGAGCAGTTCTTC
TRBJ1-1,TRBD1,TRBV4-3,many,CASSQATGGLNTEAFF,TGCGCCAGCAGCCAAGCGACAGGGGGATTGAACACTGAAGCTTTCTTT
TRBJ2-7,NA,TRBV12-3/TRBV12-4,few,CASSASSRDTEQYF,TGTGCCAGCAGTGCCTCTTCCCGGGACACTGAGCAGTACTTC
TRBJ1-2,NA,TRBV10-3,NA,CAISDGSPYGYTF,TGTGCCATCAGTGATGGATCCCCGTATGGCTACACCTTC
TRBJ2-1,TRBD1,TRBV15,few,CATSRDFGQVGGEQFF,TGTGCCACCAGCAGAGATTTCGGACAGGTCGGAGGAGAGCAGTTCTTC
TRBJ1-2,NA,TRBV15,few,CATSKVTAGTGGYTF,TGTGCCACCAGCAAGGTGACGGCAGGGACTGGGGGCTACACCTTC
TRBJ2-3,NA,TRBV7-9,NA,CASSELADTQYF,TGTGCCAGCAGCGAATTAGCGGATACGCAGTATTTT
TRBJ2-7,NA,TRBV6-1,many,CASRDRAYEQYF,TGTGCCAGCAGGGACAGAGCCTACGAGCAGTACTTC
TRBJ1-2,NA,TRBV15,many,CATSTQGNLNYGYTF,TGTGCCACCAGCACCCAGGGAAACCTTAACTATGGCTACACCTTC
TRBJ2-3,NA,TRBV7-9,few,CASSLGQTDTQYF,TGTGCCAGCAGCTTAGGCCAGACAGATACGCAGTATTTT
TRBJ2-5,NA,TRBV25-1,many,CASSQDSSQETQYF,TGTGCCAGCAGTCAAGACAGCAGCCAAGAGACCCAGTACTTC
TRBJ2-3,TRBD2,TRBV7-9,NA,CASSSNPGGWNTDTQYF,TGTGCCAGCAGCTCTAATCCGGGAGGGTGGAACACAGATACGCAGTATTTT
TRBJ1-2,NA,TRBV20-1,many,CSASVGDGYTF,TGCAGTGCTAGCGTTGGTGATGGCTACACCTTC
TRBJ1-2,NA,TRBV9,many,CASSVGGVQGYTF,TGTGCCAGCAGCGTAGGAGGGGTGCAAGGCTACACCTTC
TRBJ2-1,NA,TRBV21-1,once,CASSDYKDSNEQFF,TGTGCCAGCAGTGACTACAAAGATTCTAATGAGCAGTTCTTC
TRBJ1-1,NA,TRBV5-4,few,CASRSPGEDTEAFF,TGTGCCAGCAGAAGCCCCGGGGAGGATACTGAAGCTTTCTTT